The clone carrying this T cell receptor beta chain has only a few counts. Antigen unknown. This entry comes from a study of T cell responses to AZD1222 COVID-19 vaccine. General study findings and limits: It was only a handful of AZD1222 recipients who were seropositive at baseline. Repertoires were collected only later (after the peak T cell response had occurred). Targeting of unmutated variant regions was reportedly seen in nearly half of spike-specific TCRs.

Trimming left V 3 bases short and J 0 bases short, with 12 bases between. CDR3 length equals 15 residues. Per the germline V gene, CDR1 is MDHEN and CDR2 is SYDVKM. This table comes from immunoSEQ multiplex PCR, and its TCRdb copy is limited to in-frame clones, with some not included. The sample yields 100,000 or so clones, about 87% seen once. Pooled in the analysis were second doses at about 4 or about 12 weeks. V gene TRBV28 combines with J gene TRBJ2-7, with D possibly being TRBD1 (5 bases). The input for sequencing was peripheral blood, taken 28 days after the second AZD1222 dose. The receptor was isolated from an adult who received the AZD1222 COVID-19 vaccine. The chain's CDR3 is CASSFHQQVSYEQYF. DNA of the CDR3: TGTGCCAGCAGTTTCCATCAACAGGTCTCCTACGAGCAGTACTTC.